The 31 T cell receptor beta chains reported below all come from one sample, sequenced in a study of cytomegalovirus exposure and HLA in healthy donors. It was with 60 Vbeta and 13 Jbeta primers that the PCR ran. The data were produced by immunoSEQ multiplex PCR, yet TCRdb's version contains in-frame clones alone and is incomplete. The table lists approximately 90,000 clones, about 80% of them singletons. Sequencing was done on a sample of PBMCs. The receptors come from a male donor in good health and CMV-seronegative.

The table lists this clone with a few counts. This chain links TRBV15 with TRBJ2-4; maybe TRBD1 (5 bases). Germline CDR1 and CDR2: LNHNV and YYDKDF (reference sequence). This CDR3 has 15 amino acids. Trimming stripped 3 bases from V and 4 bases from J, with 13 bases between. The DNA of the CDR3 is TGTGCCACCAGCAGTTATGGGGCAGGGAAAAACATTCAGTACTTC. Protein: CATSSYGAGKNIQYF.

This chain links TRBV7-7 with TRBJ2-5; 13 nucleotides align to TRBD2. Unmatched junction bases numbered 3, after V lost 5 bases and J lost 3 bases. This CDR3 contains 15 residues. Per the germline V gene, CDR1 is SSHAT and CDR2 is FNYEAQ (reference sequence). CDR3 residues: CASSVGTSGKETQYF. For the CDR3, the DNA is TGTGCCAGCAGCGTCGGGACTAGCGGGAAAGAGACCCAGTACTTC.

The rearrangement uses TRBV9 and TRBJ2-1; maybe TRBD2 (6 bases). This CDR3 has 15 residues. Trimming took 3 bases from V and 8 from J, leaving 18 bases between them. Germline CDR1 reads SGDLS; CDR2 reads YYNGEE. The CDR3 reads CASSGPTTGVDEQFF. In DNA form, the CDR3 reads TGTGCCAGCAGCGGACCCACTACGGGGGTAGATGAGCAGTTCTTC.

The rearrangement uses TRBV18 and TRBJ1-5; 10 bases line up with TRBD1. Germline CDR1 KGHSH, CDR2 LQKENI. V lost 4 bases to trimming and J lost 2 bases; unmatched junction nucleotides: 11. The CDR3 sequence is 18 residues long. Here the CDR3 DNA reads TGTGCCAGCTCACGGGGACAGGGGAAGGGGCAGGGCAATCAGCCCCAGCATTTT. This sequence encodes CASSRGQGKGQGNQPQHF. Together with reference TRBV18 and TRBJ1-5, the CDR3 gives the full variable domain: NAGVMQNPRHLVRRRGQEARLRCSPMKGHSHVYWYRQLPEEGLKFMVYLQKENIIDESGMPKERFSAEFPKEGPSILRIQQVVRGDSAAYFCASSRGQGKGQGNQPQHFGDGTRLSIL.

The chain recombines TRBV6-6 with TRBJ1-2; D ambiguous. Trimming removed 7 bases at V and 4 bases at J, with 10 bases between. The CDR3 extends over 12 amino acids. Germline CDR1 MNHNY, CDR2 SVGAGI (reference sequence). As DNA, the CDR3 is TGTGCCAGCAATCAGGTCAGCTATGGCTACACCTTC. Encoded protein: CASNQVSYGYTF.

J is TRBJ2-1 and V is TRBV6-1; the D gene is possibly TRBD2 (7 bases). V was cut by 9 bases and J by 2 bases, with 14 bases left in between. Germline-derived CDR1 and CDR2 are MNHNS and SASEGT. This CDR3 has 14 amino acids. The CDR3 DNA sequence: TGTGCCAGTAGGGGAGGGGGGGCCTACAATGAGCAGTTCTTC. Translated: CASRGGGAYNEQFF.

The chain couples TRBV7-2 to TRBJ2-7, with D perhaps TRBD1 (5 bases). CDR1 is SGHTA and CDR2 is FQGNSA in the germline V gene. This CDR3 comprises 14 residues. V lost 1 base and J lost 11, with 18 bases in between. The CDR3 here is CASSLVPAPREEYF. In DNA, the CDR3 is TGTGCCAGCAGCTTAGTCCCCGCCCCCAGGGAAGAGTACTTC. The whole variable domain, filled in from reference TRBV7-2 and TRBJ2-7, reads GAGVSQSPSNKVTEKGKDVELRCDPISGHTALYWYRQSLGQGLEFLIYFQGNSAPDKSGLPSDRFSAERTGGSVSTLTIQRTQQEDSAVYLCASSLVPAPREEYFGPGTRLTVT.

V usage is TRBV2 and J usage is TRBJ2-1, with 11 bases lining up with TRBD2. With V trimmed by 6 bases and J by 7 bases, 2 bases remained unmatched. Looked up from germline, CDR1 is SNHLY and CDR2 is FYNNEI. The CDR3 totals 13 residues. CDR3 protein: CASRTSGSNEQFF. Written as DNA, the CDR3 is TGTGCCAGCAGAACTAGCGGGAGTAATGAGCAGTTCTTC.

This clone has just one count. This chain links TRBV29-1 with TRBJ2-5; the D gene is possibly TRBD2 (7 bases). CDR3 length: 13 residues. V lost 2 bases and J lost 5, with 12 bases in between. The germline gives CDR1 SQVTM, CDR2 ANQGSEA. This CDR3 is CSVESGRGETQYF. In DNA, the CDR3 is TGCAGCGTTGAATCGGGGAGGGGGGAGACCCAGTACTTC.

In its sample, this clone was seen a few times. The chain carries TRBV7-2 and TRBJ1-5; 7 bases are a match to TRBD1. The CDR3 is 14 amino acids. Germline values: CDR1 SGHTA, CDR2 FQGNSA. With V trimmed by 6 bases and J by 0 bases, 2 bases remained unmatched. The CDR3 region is CASSGQASNQPQHF. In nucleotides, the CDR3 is TGTGCCAGCAGTGGACAGGCTAGCAATCAGCCCCAGCATTTT. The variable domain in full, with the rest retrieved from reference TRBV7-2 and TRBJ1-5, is GAGVSQSPSNKVTEKGKDVELRCDPISGHTALYWYRQSLGQGLEFLIYFQGNSAPDKSGLPSDRFSAERTGGSVSTLTIQRTQQEDSAVYLCASSGQASNQPQHFGDGTRLSIL.

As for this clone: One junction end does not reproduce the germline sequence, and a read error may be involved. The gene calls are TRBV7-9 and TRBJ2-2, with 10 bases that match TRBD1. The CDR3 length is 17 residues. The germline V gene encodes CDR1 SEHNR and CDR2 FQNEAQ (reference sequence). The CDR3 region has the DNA TGTTCCAGCAGCTCGACCAGGGACAGGGGATGGTCCGGGGAGCTGTTTTTT. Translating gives CSSSSTRDRGWSGELFF.

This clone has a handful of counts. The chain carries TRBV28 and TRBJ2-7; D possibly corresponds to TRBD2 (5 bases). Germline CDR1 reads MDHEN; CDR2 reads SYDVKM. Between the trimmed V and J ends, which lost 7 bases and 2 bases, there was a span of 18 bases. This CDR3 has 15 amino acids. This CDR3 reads CASTSAGVYPYEQYF. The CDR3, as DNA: TGTGCCAGCACCTCCGCCGGGGTATATCCCTACGAGCAGTACTTC.

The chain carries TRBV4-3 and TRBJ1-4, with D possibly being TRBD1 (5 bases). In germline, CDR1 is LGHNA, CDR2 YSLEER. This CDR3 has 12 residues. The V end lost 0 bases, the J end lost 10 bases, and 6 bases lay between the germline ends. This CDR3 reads CASSQERGKLFF. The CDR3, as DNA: TGCGCCAGCAGCCAAGAAAGGGGAAAACTGTTTTTT.

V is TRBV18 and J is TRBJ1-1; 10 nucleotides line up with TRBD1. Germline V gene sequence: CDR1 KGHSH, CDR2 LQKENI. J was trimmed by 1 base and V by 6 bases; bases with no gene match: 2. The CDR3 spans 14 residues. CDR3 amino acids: CASSRDRGNTEAFF. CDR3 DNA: TGTGCCAGCTCTCGGGACAGGGGGAACACTGAAGCTTTCTTT. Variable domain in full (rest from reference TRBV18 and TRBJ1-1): NAGVMQNPRHLVRRRGQEARLRCSPMKGHSHVYWYRQLPEEGLKFMVYLQKENIIDESGMPKERFSAEFPKEGPSILRIQQVVRGDSAAYFCASSRDRGNTEAFFGQGTRLTVV.

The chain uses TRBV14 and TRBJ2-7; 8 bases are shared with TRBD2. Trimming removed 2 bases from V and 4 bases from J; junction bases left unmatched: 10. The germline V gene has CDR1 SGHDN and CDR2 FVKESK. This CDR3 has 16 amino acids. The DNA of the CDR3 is TGTGCCAGCAGCCAACTAACTAGCGGATCTTCATACGAGCAGTACTTC. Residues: CASSQLTSGSSYEQYF.

The CDR3 region is CASSLGTSTGELFF. The CDR3 DNA reads as TGTGCCAGCAGTCTCGGGACAAGCACCGGGGAGCTGTTTTTT. The chain recombines TRBV6-5 with TRBJ2-2; D may be TRBD1 (6 bases). Germline V gene lookup returns CDR1 MNHEY and CDR2 SVGAGI. Trimming removed 5 bases at V and 4 bases at J, with 11 bases between. The CDR3 is 14 residues long.

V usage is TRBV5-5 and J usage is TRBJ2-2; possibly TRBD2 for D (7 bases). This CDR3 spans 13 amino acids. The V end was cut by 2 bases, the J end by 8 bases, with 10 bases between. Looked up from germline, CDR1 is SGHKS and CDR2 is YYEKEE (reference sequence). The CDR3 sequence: CASSLQGLGELFF. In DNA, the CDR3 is TGTGCCAGCAGCTTACAGGGACTAGGGGAGCTGTTTTTT.

The CDR3, as DNA: TGTGCCACCGCTGGAGAACAGGTTAATTCACCCCTCCACTTT. Translation: CATAGEQVNSPLHF. This chain joins TRBV6-5 and TRBJ1-6; possible D gene TRBD1, 5 bases. The CDR3 length is 14 residues. Germline values: CDR1 MNHEY, CDR2 SVGAGI. The V end lost 10 bases, the J end lost 6 bases, and 16 bases lay between the germline ends.

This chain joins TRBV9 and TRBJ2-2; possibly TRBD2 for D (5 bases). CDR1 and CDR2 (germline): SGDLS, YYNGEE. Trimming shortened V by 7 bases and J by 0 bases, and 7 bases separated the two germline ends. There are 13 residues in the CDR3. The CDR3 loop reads CASAGANTGELFF. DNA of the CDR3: TGTGCCAGCGCGGGTGCGAACACCGGGGAGCTGTTTTTT.

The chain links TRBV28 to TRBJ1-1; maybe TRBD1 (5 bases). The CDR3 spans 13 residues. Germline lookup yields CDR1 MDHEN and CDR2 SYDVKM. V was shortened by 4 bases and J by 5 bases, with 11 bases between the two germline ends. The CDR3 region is CASSSGSRTEAFF. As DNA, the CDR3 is TGTGCCAGCAGTTCAGGGTCCAGGACTGAAGCTTTCTTT.

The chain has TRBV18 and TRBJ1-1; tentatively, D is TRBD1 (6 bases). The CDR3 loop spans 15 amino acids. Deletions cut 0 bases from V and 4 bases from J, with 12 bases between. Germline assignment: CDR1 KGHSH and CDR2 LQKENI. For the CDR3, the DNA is TGTGCCAGCTCACCACCACAGGGACGCGGCACTGAAGCTTTCTTT. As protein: CASSPPQGRGTEAFF.

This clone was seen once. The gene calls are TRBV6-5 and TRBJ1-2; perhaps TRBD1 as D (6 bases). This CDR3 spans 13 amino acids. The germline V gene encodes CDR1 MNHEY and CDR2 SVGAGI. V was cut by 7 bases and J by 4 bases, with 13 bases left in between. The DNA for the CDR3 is TGTGCCAGCACTTTGGACAGACGCTATGGCTACACCTTC. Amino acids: CASTLDRRYGYTF.

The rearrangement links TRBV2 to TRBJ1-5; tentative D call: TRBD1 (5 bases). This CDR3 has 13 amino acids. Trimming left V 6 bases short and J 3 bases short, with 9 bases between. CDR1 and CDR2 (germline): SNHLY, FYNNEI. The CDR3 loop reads CASRTVANQPQHF. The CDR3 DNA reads TGTGCCAGCAGGACAGTTGCCAATCAGCCCCAGCATTTT.

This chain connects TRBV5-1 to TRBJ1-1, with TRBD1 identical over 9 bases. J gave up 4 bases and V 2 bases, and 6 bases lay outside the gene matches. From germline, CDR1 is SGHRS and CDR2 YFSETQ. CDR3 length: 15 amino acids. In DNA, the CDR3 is TGCGCCAGCAGCTTTATGGGACAGGGAAGCACTGAAGCTTTCTTT. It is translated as CASSFMGQGSTEAFF.

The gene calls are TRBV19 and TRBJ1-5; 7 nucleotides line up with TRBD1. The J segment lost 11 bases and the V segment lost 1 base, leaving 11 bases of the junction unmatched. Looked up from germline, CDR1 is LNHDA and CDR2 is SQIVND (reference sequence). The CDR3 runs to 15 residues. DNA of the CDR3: TGTGCCAGTAGTATAGTCAGGCAGGGGGTAGTGGCCCAGCATTTT. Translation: CASSIVRQGVVAQHF.

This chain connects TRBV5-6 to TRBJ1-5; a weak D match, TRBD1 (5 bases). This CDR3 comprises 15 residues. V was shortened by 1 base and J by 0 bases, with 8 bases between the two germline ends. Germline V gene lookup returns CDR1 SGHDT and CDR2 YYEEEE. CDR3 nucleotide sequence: TGTGCCAGCAGCTTGAGGGGTCATAGCAATCAGCCCCAGCATTTT. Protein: CASSLRGHSNQPQHF.

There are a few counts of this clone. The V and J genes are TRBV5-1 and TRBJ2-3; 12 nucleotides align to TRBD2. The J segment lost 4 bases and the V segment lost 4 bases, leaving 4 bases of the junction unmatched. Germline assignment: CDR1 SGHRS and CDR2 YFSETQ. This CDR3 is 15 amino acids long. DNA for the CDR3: TGCGCCAGCAGCCTAGCGGGAGGGCCCGCAGATACGCAGTATTTT. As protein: CASSLAGGPADTQYF.

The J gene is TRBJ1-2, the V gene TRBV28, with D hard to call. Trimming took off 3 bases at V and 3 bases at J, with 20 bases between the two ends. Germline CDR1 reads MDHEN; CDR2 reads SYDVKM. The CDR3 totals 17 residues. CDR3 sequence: CASSFPQLEGPYYGYTF. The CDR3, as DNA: TGTGCCAGCAGTTTCCCACAGTTGGAAGGTCCATACTATGGCTACACCTTC.

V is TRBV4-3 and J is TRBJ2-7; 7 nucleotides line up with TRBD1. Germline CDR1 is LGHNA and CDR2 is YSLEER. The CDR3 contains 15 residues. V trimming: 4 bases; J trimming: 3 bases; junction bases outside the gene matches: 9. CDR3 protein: CASSLGQGEFYEQYF. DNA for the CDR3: TGCGCCAGCAGCCTCGGCCAGGGGGAATTCTACGAGCAGTACTTC.

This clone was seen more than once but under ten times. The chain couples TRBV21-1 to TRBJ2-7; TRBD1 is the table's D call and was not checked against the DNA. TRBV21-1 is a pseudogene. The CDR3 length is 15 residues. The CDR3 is CASSTRDRVSYEQYF. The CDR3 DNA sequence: TGTGCCAGCAGCACCCGGGACAGGGTCTCCTACGAGCAGTACTTC.

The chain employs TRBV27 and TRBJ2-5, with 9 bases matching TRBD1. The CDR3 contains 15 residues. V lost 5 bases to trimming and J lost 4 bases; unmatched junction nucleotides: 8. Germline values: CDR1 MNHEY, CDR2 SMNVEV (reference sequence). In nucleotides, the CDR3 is TGTGCCAGCAGTGGGGGGACAGGGAATGCAGAGACCCAGTACTTC. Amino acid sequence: CASSGGTGNAETQYF.